This T cell receptor beta chain was identified in a study of blood T cell repertoires in COVID-19. Whole-study context: Samples taken during acute and convalescent COVID-19 were collected in the United States, Italy and Spain. The cDNA or gDNA used as material had been derived from T cells, B-cell-depleted T cells, or PBMCs.

This CDR3 is built from 13 residues. Germline-derived CDR1 and CDR2 are MNHEY and SMNVEV (reference sequence). V was pared by 5 bases and J by 5 bases, with 13 bases between. The authors' processing: Researchers report that nucleated cell counts were estimated from reference gene primer amplification. TCRdb's copy holds only in-frame clones and misses some; the assay was immunoSEQ multiplex PCR. V, J and clone size derive from that table, while D and trimming were established from the DNA sequence. Here the sample spans around 94,000 clones, 80% being singletons. This sequence was found in a human donor in a cohort sampled during active COVID-19. The sample consisted of peripheral blood. V gene TRBV27 combines with J gene TRBJ2-7, with a weak D call TRBD2 (6 bases). The CDR3 is CASSRLGHHEQYF. The CDR3 DNA is TGTGCCAGCAGTAGACTAGGACACCACGAGCAGTACTTC.